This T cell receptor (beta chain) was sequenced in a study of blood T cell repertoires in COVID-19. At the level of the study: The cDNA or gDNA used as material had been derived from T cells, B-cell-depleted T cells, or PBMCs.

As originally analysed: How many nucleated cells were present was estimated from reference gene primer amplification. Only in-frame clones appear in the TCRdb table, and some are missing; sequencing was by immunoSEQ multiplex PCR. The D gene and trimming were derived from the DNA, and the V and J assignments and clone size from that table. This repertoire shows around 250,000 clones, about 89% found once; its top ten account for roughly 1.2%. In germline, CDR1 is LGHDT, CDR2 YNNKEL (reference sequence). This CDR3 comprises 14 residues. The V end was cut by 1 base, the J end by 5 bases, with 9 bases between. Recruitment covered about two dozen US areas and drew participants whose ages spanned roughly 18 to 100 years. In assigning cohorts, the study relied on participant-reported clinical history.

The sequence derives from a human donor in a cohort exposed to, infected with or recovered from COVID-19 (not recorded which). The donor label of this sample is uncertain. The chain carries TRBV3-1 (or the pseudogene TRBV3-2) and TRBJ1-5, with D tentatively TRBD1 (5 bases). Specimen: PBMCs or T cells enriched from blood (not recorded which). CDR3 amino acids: CASSQGGADQPQHF. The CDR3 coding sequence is TGTGCCAGCAGCCAAGGGGGCGCCGATCAGCCCCAGCATTTT.